The next 3 T cell receptor beta chains were all read from a single sample in a study of pediatric ulcerative colitis. TCRdb keeps only in-frame clones here, not all; method: immunoSEQ multiplex PCR. The table records fewer than 40,000 clones, 75% to 90% of them present only once. The sample was blood. These receptor sequences come from a girl between 5 and 17 years old with moderate ulcerative colitis.

The rearrangement joins TRBV11-2 to TRBJ2-7; D perhaps matches TRBD1 (5 bases). V was cut by 1 base and J by 2 bases, with 9 bases left in between. The CDR3 runs 14 residues. Germline CDR1 reads SGHAT; CDR2 reads FQNNGV. CDR3: CASSLVGRAYEQYF. The CDR3 DNA sequence: TGTGCCAGCAGCTTAGTCGGCAGGGCCTACGAGCAGTACTTC. The variable domain in full, with the rest retrieved from reference TRBV11-2 and TRBJ2-7, is EAGVAQSPRYKIIEKRQSVAFWCNPISGHATLYWYQQILGQGPKLLIQFQNNGVVDDSQLPKDRFSAERLKGVDSTLKIQPAKLEDSAVYLCASSLVGRAYEQYFGPGTRLTVT.

The chain carries TRBV6-6 and TRBJ2-7; a weak D match, TRBD1 (5 bases). Germline V gene lookup returns CDR1 MNHNY and CDR2 SVGAGI (reference sequence). V was pared by 5 bases and J by 0 bases, with 11 bases between. CDR3 length equals 14 residues. CDR3 in amino acids: CASSNQGSSYEQYF. The CDR3 coding sequence is TGTGCCAGCAGTAACCAGGGAAGCTCCTACGAGCAGTACTTC.

The J gene is TRBJ2-4, the V gene TRBV7-9; D is possibly TRBD1 or TRBD2 (6 bases each). V dropped 7 bases and J dropped 5 bases, with 21 bases sitting between them. From germline, CDR1 is SEHNR and CDR2 FQNEAQ (reference sequence). The CDR3 runs 16 residues. CDR3 loop: CASTILGGGNENIQYF. For the CDR3, the DNA is TGTGCCAGCACCATCTTGGGGGGCGGGAACGAAAACATTCAGTACTTC.